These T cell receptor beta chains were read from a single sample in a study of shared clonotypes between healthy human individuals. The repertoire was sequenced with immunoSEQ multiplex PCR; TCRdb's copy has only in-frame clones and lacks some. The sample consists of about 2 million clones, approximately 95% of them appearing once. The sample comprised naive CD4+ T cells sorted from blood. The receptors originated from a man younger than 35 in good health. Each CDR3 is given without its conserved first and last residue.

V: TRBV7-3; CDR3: ASSLGGVNEQF
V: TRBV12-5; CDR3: ASSTLSEQY
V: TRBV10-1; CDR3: ASSSGTGSTGELF
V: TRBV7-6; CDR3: ASSPASGWDYGYT
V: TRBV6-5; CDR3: ASRLDSYSNQPQH
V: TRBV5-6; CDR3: ASSTVGLNQPQH
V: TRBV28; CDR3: ASIPSGGAQWNQPQH
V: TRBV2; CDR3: ASSQWLTGGGLTYGYT
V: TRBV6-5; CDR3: ASSAWTPKTQY
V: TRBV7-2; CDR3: ASSSLAGSSYNEQF
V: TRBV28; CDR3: ASSFPDGVTDTQY
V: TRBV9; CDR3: ASSVWSQGSTDTQY
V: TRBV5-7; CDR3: ASSLASRDRGINEQF
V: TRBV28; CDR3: ASSQGGQGAFTEAF
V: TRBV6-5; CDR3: ASRTGDRNSPLH
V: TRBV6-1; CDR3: ASSRDRGLAEQY
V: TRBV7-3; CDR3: ASSLSGTSTDTQY
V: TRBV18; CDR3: ASSPNERLEQF
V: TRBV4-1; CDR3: ASSLGLAGQETQY
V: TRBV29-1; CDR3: SVDGTPTDTQY
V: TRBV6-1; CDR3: ASSKDRLNTGELF
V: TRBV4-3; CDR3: ASSQETGFGEQF
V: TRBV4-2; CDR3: ASSQGLDPQF
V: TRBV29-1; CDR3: SALLLNYGYT
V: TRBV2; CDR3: ASRADEGEQY
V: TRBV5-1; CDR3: ASSLQINSYEQY
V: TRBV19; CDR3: ASSGTSGGTFSYEQY
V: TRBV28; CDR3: ASSKIDDYGYT
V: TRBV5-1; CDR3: ASSLVAGGPDTQY
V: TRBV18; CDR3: ASSPGQGNSYEQY
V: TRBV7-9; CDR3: ASSSSYALF
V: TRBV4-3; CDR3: ASSKLAGVGNEQF
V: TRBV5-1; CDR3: ASSTGLANMETQY
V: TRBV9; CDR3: ASSVTGGSGEQF
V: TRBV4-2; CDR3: ASSQDRPREDTQY
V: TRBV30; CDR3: AWSVRLLGPEQF
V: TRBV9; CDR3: ASSEGQSPLH
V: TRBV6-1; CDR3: ASSETREVYGYT
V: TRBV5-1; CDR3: ASSLAASGSMHEQF
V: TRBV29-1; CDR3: SVPGYNSPLH
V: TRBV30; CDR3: AWSVIGTINTGELF
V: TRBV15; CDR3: ATSRDRGQQPGSNQPQH
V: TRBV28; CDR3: ASSTSPGPGWETQY
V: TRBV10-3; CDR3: AMGERTGIGSEQY
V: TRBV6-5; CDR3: ASSRQVGPYEQY
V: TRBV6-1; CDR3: ASSRTGVYEQY
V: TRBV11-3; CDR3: ASSLDLERGPYEQY
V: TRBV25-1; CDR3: ASGSTGEGTEAF
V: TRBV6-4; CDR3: ASSGGTFTDTQY
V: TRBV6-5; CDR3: ASSYSVGGSGYGYT
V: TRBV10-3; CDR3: AITDQWGANEAF
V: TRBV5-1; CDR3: ASSLGSSRDNEQF
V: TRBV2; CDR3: ASSDWGQETQY